The next 16 T cell receptor beta chains were all read from a single sample in a study of T cell repertoires in cytomegalovirus infection. In TCRdb, the reads were re-called with MiXCR into one record per CDR3 protein. The profile covers fewer than 700,000 distinct CDR3 sequences, with approximately 24% appearing a single time and approximately 8.2% taken by the ten largest. Material for sequencing was CD8+ T cells from PBMCs. These receptors originate from a human donor in good health (CMV status not recorded). Some clones in this sample may be carry-over from other donors' samples.

The chain is built from TRBV4-3 and TRBJ2-1; D tentatively reads TRBD1 or TRBD2 (5 bases each). In germline, CDR1 is LGHNA, CDR2 YSLEER. The CDR3 extends over 18 amino acids. Trimming left V 0 bases short and J 3 bases short, with 18 bases between. CDR3 in amino acids: CASSQDREGLSNYNEQFF. DNA of the CDR3: TGCGCCAGCAGCCAAGATAGAGAGGGGCTTTCCAACTACAATGAGCAGTTCTTC.

This clonotype was detected many times. The gene calls are TRBV7-8 and TRBJ2-3; 7 nucleotides align to TRBD2. Losses at the gene ends were 8 bases for V and 0 bases for J; bases not matched to a gene: 5. Germline V gene sequence: CDR1 SGHVS, CDR2 FQNEAQ. The CDR3 is 14 amino acids. CDR3 bases: TGTGCCAGCGGTTGGCGGGGGAGCACAGATACGCAGTATTTT. It yields the protein CASGWRGSTDTQYF.

In this sample, this clonotype turned up many times. V gene TRBV7-6 combines with J gene TRBJ2-5; 7 nucleotides align to TRBD2. Germline V gene data show CDR1 as SGHVS and CDR2 as FNYEAQ. The CDR3 sequence is 17 residues long. V dropped 2 bases and J dropped 1; count of bases not matched to a gene: 10. In DNA form, the CDR3 reads TGTGCCAGCAGCTTAACCAGCGGGGTGAGAAGCCAAGAGACCCAGTACTTC. It specifies CASSLTSGVRSQETQYF.

There are a few counts of this clonotype. The J gene is TRBJ1-1, the V gene TRBV20-1, with D possibly matching TRBD1 (6 bases). Per the germline V gene, CDR1 is DFQATT and CDR2 is SNEGSKA (reference sequence). This CDR3 has 10 residues. CDR3 sequence: CPRQACEAFF. The DNA for the CDR3 is TGCCCAAGACAGGCCTGTGAAGCTTTCTTT.

The V call is TRBV20-1, the J call TRBJ2-3; no firm D call. CDR3 length: 13 residues. The V gene lost 6 bases and the J gene lost 2 bases, with 12 bases spanning the gap. Per the germline V gene, CDR1 is DFQATT and CDR2 is SNEGSKA (reference sequence). Written as DNA, the CDR3 is TGCAGTGCCCTCACACAAAACACAGATACGCAGTATTTT. It codes for CSALTQNTDTQYF.

Of note for this clonotype: Because the CDR3 is missing its conserved closing phenylalanine or tryptophan, this is likely a read error. The limits of the CDR3 on the DNA are not certain, so only TCRdb's listed CDR3 is given. This sequence joins TRBV29-1 and TRBJ1-1; the table's D call TRBD1 went unverified against the DNA. Both ends counted, the CDR3 spans 11 residues. Germline values: CDR1 SQVTM, CDR2 ANQGSEA. CDR3 in amino acids: CSVVPGQGAPL.

The chain joins TRBV28 to TRBJ1-2; D is uncertain. From germline, CDR1 is MDHEN and CDR2 SYDVKM. Trimming shortened V by 3 bases and J by 2 bases, and 10 bases separated the two germline ends. This CDR3 has 14 amino acids. The CDR3, as DNA: TGTGCCAGCAGTTTTGATGCCAGGAACTATGGCTACACCTTC. Translation gives CASSFDARNYGYTF.

At least ten counts were recorded for this clonotype. The genes are TRBV6-1 and TRBJ2-1; D gene uncertain. The V end lost 11 bases, the J end lost 0 bases, and 8 bases lay between the germline ends. This CDR3 region has 12 residues. Germline lookup yields CDR1 MNHNS and CDR2 SASEGT. The CDR3 sequence: CAAVGSYNEQFF. CDR3 bases: TGTGCCGCCGTAGGCTCCTACAATGAGCAGTTCTTC.

The rearrangement links TRBV13 to TRBJ2-1; 10 bases line up with TRBD1. The CDR3 loop spans 16 amino acids. The J segment lost 6 bases and the V segment lost 5 bases, leaving 10 bases of the junction unmatched. Germline V CDR1 and CDR2: PRHDT, FYEKMQ (reference sequence). The CDR3 bases are TGTGCCAGCAGCCCCGAAGACAGGGGGCTGCTCAATGAGCAGTTCTTC. It codes for CASSPEDRGLLNEQFF.

This clonotype appeared a few times. This chain links TRBV4-3 with TRBJ2-2; D gene uncertain. Deletions cut 1 base from V and 1 base from J, with 7 bases between. Germline values: CDR1 LGHNA, CDR2 YSLEER. The CDR3 runs to 15 residues. The CDR3 reads CASSQGSWNTGELFF. The CDR3 region has the DNA TGCGCCAGCAGCCAAGGTAGCTGGAACACCGGGGAGCTGTTTTTT.

This clonotype has just a few counts. V gene TRBV28 combines with J gene TRBJ2-1; no definite D call. CDR3 length: 15 amino acids. Germline values: CDR1 MDHEN, CDR2 SYDVKM. V lost 2 bases to trimming and J lost 2 bases, with 10 bases between them. The chain's CDR3 is CASSLNPVTYNEQFF. The DNA of the CDR3 is TGTGCCAGCAGTTTAAACCCCGTAACCTACAATGAGCAGTTCTTC.

This chain connects TRBV11-2 to TRBJ2-3; TRBD1 matches 7 bases. The CDR3 length is 18 residues. Germline V gene data show CDR1 as SGHAT and CDR2 as FQNNGV. V lost 5 bases, J lost 4 bases, and 18 bases stayed unmatched. The CDR3: CASSRLIPGTAAPDTQYF. For the CDR3, the DNA is TGTGCCAGCAGCCGACTTATACCCGGGACAGCGGCCCCAGATACGCAGTATTTT.

This sequence joins TRBV6-5 and TRBJ1-6; D is uncertain. Per germline, CDR1 MNHEY and CDR2 SVGAGI. CDR3 length equals 15 residues. The V end was cut by 0 bases, the J end by 6 bases, with 9 bases between. The chain's CDR3 is CASSYSRGSNSPLHF. DNA for the CDR3: TGTGCCAGCAGTTACTCGCGGGGAAGTAATTCACCCCTCCACTTT.

This clonotype has at least ten counts. The rearrangement uses TRBV7-6 and TRBJ1-1, with 9 nucleotides matching TRBD1. The CDR3 sequence is 15 residues long. V shed 4 bases, J shed 1 base, and the junction held 4 bases outside the gene matches. Germline V gene data show CDR1 as SGHVS and CDR2 as FNYEAQ. The CDR3 DNA is TGTGCCAGCAGCTCGAGACAGGGGGAGAACACTGAAGCTTTCTTT. It is translated as CASSSRQGENTEAFF.

The CDR3 sequence: CAISDLLSSFF. CDR3 nucleotide sequence: TGTGCCATCAGTGACCTCTTGTCGAGCTTCTTT. The V call is TRBV10-3, the J call TRBJ1-1; no definite D call. The V and J ends lost 3 bases and 14 bases respectively, with 13 bases between them. Germline assignment: CDR1 ENHRY and CDR2 SYGVKD. The CDR3 runs 11 residues.

In this sample, this clonotype turned up many times. The rearrangement links TRBV7-9 to TRBJ2-5; 8 bases are shared with TRBD1. Germline V gene data show CDR1 as SEHNR and CDR2 as FQNEAQ (reference sequence). CDR3 size: 13 residues. The junction had 4 bases not matched to a gene; V was cut back by 5 bases and J by 5 bases. In DNA, the CDR3 is TGTGCCAGCAGCCCAGGGGGCGAGGAGACCCAGTACTTC. It encodes CASSPGGEETQYF.